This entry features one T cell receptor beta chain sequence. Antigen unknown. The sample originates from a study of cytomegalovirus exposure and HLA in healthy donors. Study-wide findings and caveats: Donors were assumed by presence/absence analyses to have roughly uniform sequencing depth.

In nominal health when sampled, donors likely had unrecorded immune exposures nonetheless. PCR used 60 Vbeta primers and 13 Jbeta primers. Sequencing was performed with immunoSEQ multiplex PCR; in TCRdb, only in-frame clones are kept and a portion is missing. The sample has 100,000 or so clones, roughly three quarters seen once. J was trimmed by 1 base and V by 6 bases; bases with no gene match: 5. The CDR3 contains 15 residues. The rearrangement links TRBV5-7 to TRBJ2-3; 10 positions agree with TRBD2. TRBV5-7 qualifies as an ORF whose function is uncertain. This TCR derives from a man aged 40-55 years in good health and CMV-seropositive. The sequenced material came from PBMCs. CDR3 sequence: CASTTSGRGTDTQYF. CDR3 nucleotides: TGTGCCAGCACCACCAGCGGGAGGGGCACAGATACGCAGTATTTT.